Listed below are T cell receptor beta chains from one sample, sequenced in a study of blood T cell repertoires in COVID-19. TCRdb keeps only in-frame clones here, not all; method: immunoSEQ multiplex PCR. The sample shows more than 250,000 clones, 70% to 90% of them seen only once. Sample: peripheral blood. These receptor sequences come from a man aged 55 to 69 who had recovered from COVID-19. CDR3s include the opening cysteine and the closing phenylalanine or tryptophan. The order of the fields is D gene, J gene, V gene, clone size, CDR3 protein, CDR3 DNA. The D gene is left open where the match is weak. Clone size is stated in some rows and not others, as once, few, many or a class when expanded.

TRBD1,TRBJ2-2,TRBV19,NA,CASDGTGMFGELFF,TGTGCCAGTGACGGGACAGGGATGTTCGGGGAGCTGTTTTTT
TRBD1,TRBJ1-2,TRBV4-1,NA,CASSLTDRAVGYGYTF,TGCGCCAGCAGCCTAACCGACAGGGCCGTGGGGTATGGCTACACCTTC
TRBD2,TRBJ2-3,TRBV10-1,NA,CASRAGGPLDTQYF,TGCGCCAGCAGGGCGGGAGGGCCGTTAGATACGCAGTATTTT
NA,TRBJ1-5,TRBV2,NA,CASSGEGNQPQHF,TGTGCCAGCAGTGGGGAGGGCAATCAGCCCCAGCATTTT
NA,TRBJ1-5,TRBV7-9,NA,CASSGGFLQPQHF,TGTGCCAGCAGTGGGGGGTTTCTCCAGCCCCAGCATTTT
TRBD1,TRBJ1-5,TRBV5-4,NA,CASSQIGQGIDNQPQHF,TGTGCCAGCAGCCAGATTGGACAGGGGATCGACAATCAGCCCCAGCATTTT
TRBD2,TRBJ2-3,TRBV19,NA,CASSTEVAGGPDTQYF,TGTGCCAGTAGTACCGAAGTAGCGGGAGGACCAGATACGCAGTATTTT
NA,TRBJ2-3,TRBV6-5,NA,CASTAAEDTQYF,TGTGCCAGCACCGCGGCGGAAGATACGCAGTATTTT
TRBD1,TRBJ1-1,TRBV5-8,NA,CASSSGQVNTEAFF,TGTGCCAGCAGCTCAGGACAGGTGAACACTGAAGCTTTCTTT
TRBD1,TRBJ1-2,TRBV18,NA,CASSRQGLDYGYTF,TGTGCCAGCTCACGACAGGGTCTCGACTATGGCTACACCTTC
NA,TRBJ2-1,TRBV6-6,NA,CASSYGGSYNEQFF,TGTGCCAGCAGTTACGGAGGCTCCTACAATGAGCAGTTCTTC
TRBD1,TRBJ1-1,TRBV29-1,NA,CSVQKNQGVTEAFF,TGCAGCGTCCAAAAGAATCAGGGGGTCACTGAAGCTTTCTTT
NA,TRBJ1-1,TRBV5-6,NA,CASSLVSSGGTEAFF,TGTGCCAGCAGCTTGGTTTCGTCCGGCGGCACTGAAGCTTTCTTT
NA,TRBJ2-2,TRBV12-3/TRBV12-4,NA,CASLRRSAGELFF,TGTGCCAGCCTACGTCGTTCCGCAGGGGAGCTGTTTTTT
TRBD1,TRBJ2-2,TRBV18,NA,CASSQGQGNTGELFF,TGTGCCAGCTCACAGGGACAGGGGAACACCGGGGAGCTGTTTTTT
NA,TRBJ2-7,TRBV7-9,NA,CASSLADRQTYEQYF,TGTGCCAGCAGCTTAGCGGATCGACAAACCTACGAGCAGTACTTC
TRBD2,TRBJ2-5,TRBV7-9,NA,CASSLDFGGLPKETQYF,TGTGCCAGCAGCTTAGACTTCGGGGGACTACCTAAAGAGACCCAGTACTTC
NA,TRBJ1-1,TRBV6-4,once,CASSVGSGRDTEAFF,TGTGCCAGCAGTGTAGGCTCAGGGAGGGACACTGAAGCTTTCTTT
NA,TRBJ2-3,TRBV6-5,once,CAGSGQSTDTQYF,TGTGCCGGTAGCGGCCAGAGCACAGATACGCAGTATTTT
NA,TRBJ1-5,TRBV19,NA,CASTAGRAYSNQPQHF,TGTGCCAGTACAGCAGGGAGGGCGTATAGCAATCAGCCCCAGCATTTT
NA,TRBJ2-2,TRBV7-7,few,CASSPSASRTGELFF,TGTGCCAGCAGCCCTAGCGCTAGTCGCACCGGGGAGCTGTTTTTT
TRBD2,TRBJ2-2,TRBV11-3,NA,CASSSGTSGGANTGELFF,TGTGCCAGCAGCTCCGGGACTAGCGGGGGGGCGAACACCGGGGAGCTGTTTTTT
NA,TRBJ2-2,TRBV7-2,NA,CASSLAVGPGELFF,TGTGCCAGCAGCTTAGCCGTGGGGCCCGGGGAGCTGTTTTTT
TRBD2,TRBJ2-3,TRBV10-3,once,CAISEGPSGGTTDTQYF,TGTGCCATCAGTGAGGGCCCTAGCGGGGGGACCACAGATACGCAGTATTTT
TRBD2,TRBJ2-5,TRBV9,NA,CASSSSGPAETQYF,TGTGCCAGCAGTTCTAGCGGGCCGGCGGAGACCCAGTACTTC
TRBD1,TRBJ1-5,TRBV30,NA,CACKIRDRGNQPQHF,TGTGCCTGTAAGATTCGGGACAGGGGCAATCAGCCCCAGCATTTT
NA,TRBJ2-2,TRBV7-9,NA,CASSGRGTGELFF,TGTGCCAGCAGTGGCAGGGGCACCGGGGAGCTGTTTTTT
TRBD2,TRBJ2-7,TRBV25-1,NA,CASSEYAGVYEQYF,TGTGCCAGCAGTGAATATGCGGGGGTCTACGAGCAGTACTTC
NA,TRBJ2-5,TRBV5-8,NA,CASSLGASSSQETQYF,TGTGCCAGCAGCTTGGGGGCGTCCTCTTCGCAAGAGACCCAGTACTTC
NA,TRBJ2-3,TRBV5-1,once,CASSYGGGSGDTQYF,TGCGCCAGCAGCTACGGAGGAGGGTCGGGAGATACGCAGTATTTT
TRBD1,TRBJ2-5,TRBV5-1,NA,CASSAGTARETQYF,TGCGCCAGCAGCGCAGGGACAGCAAGAGAGACCCAGTACTTC
TRBD1,TRBJ1-2,TRBV2,NA,CATRETGSPKEGYTF,TGTGCCACGCGAGAGACAGGGTCTCCTAAGGAAGGCTACACCTTC
TRBD1,TRBJ1-1,TRBV3-1/TRBV3-2,NA,CASSQTGIEAFF,TGTGCCAGCAGCCAGACAGGGATCGAAGCTTTCTTT
TRBD1,TRBJ2-7,TRBV5-8,once,CASSWVGQGRYEQYF,TGTGCCAGCAGTTGGGTGGGACAGGGGCGCTACGAGCAGTACTTC
NA,TRBJ2-3,TRBV7-6,NA,CASSLDVSSTDTQYF,TGTGCCAGCAGCTTAGATGTCAGTAGCACAGATACGCAGTATTTT